A selection of T cell receptor beta chains follows, all from one sample in a study of blood T cell repertoires in COVID-19. Profiling relied on immunoSEQ multiplex PCR, and the TCRdb table lists in-frame clones only, not all of them. In the table there are fewer than 250,000 clones, around 86% of which are singletons. Material for sequencing was PBMCs or T cells enriched from blood (not recorded which). The receptors were gathered from a middle-aged woman with acute COVID-19. The CDR3 runs from the conserved cysteine through the conserved F or W. A D gene is named only where the DNA matches it firmly. Not every row has a clone size; where given, it reads once, few, many or a size class.

size,D,J,V,length,CDR3,DNA
.,.,TRBJ2-6,TRBV25-1,16,CASSPGGISGANVLTF,TGTGCCAGCAGCCCAGGCGGGATCTCTGGGGCCAACGTCCTGACTTTC
.,.,TRBJ2-1,TRBV11-2,15,CASSLFRGAANEQFF,TGTGCCAGCAGCTTATTCAGGGGCGCGGCCAATGAGCAGTTCTTC
.,TRBD1,TRBJ1-2,TRBV19,15,CASSPTGAPNYGYTF,TGTGCCAGTAGTCCCACAGGGGCTCCTAACTATGGCTACACCTTC
.,.,TRBJ2-3,TRBV2,14,CASDRRLSTDTQYF,TGTGCCAGTGACAGACGACTTAGCACAGATACGCAGTATTTT
.,TRBD2,TRBJ2-3,TRBV27,14,CASKVAGGRDTQYF,TGTGCCAGCAAGGTGGCGGGAGGGAGAGATACGCAGTATTTT
.,.,TRBJ1-3,TRBV7-2,14,CASSLVDRVNTIYF,TGTGCCAGCAGCTTAGTTGATAGAGTGAACACCATATATTTT
.,TRBD1,TRBJ1-5,TRBV28,16,CASSLVGQFGNQPQHF,TGTGCCAGCAGTTTGGTGGGACAGTTCGGCAATCAGCCCCAGCATTTT
.,.,TRBJ2-5,TRBV27,14,CASSSLGGFETQYF,TGTGCCAGCAGTTCCCTAGGAGGGTTTGAGACCCAGTACTTC
.,TRBD2,TRBJ2-7,TRBV27,18,CASSSQAGGPSWDYEQYF,TGTGCCAGCAGTTCCCAAGCGGGAGGGCCCTCCTGGGACTACGAGCAGTACTTC
once,TRBD1,TRBJ1-1,TRBV11-3,14,CASSLDRGETEAFF,TGTGCCAGCAGCCTCGACAGGGGGGAGACTGAAGCTTTCTTT
few,.,TRBJ2-2,TRBV7-6,15,CASLPGQGRAGELFF,TGTGCCAGCCTGCCCGGGCAGGGGAGGGCCGGGGAGCTGTTTTTT
.,TRBD1,TRBJ2-2,TRBV6-5,15,CASYPGGASTGELFF,TGTGCCAGTTACCCAGGGGGCGCGTCGACCGGGGAGCTGTTTTTT
few,.,TRBJ1-1,TRBV11-3,15,CASSSSRIKISEAFF,TGTGCCAGCAGCTCCTCGCGTATCAAAATTTCTGAAGCTTTCTTT
.,.,TRBJ1-1,TRBV2,16,CASSEDGTTMNTEAFF,TGTGCCAGCAGTGAAGACGGGACAACCATGAACACTGAAGCTTTCTTT
.,.,TRBJ2-1,TRBV19,15,CASSILRTTNNEQFF,TGTGCCAGTAGTATCCTTCGGACTACAAACAATGAGCAGTTCTTC
.,.,TRBJ1-5,TRBV19,13,CASNQGYNQPQHF,TGTGCCAGTAACCAGGGATACAATCAGCCCCAGCATTTT
.,TRBD1,TRBJ2-3,TRBV19,15,CASQRTGYGTDTQYF,TGTGCCAGCCAACGGACAGGGTATGGCACAGATACGCAGTATTTT
few,.,TRBJ1-1,TRBV28,15,CASSLTDIRGTEAFF,TGTGCCAGCAGCTTGACCGACATAAGGGGCACTGAAGCTTTCTTT
once,TRBD2,TRBJ2-2,TRBV7-3,15,CASSNSGGPVGELFF,TGTGCCAGCAGTAACTCGGGAGGGCCGGTCGGGGAGCTGTTTTTT
.,.,TRBJ1-1,TRBV6-5,12,CASSSDTAEAFF,TGTGCCAGCAGTTCTGACACCGCCGAAGCTTTCTTT
.,TRBD2,TRBJ2-7,TRBV11-2,16,CASSLVVASGGHEQYF,TGTGCCAGCAGCTTAGTAGTCGCTAGCGGGGGCCACGAGCAGTACTTC
few,.,TRBJ2-1,TRBV10-1,11,CAARLINEQFF,TGCGCCGCTAGACTAATTAATGAGCAGTTCTTC
.,.,TRBJ2-5,TRBV6-5,15,CASSYRGWAQETQYF,TGTGCCAGCAGTTACAGGGGTTGGGCTCAAGAGACCCAGTACTTC
.,.,TRBJ1-5,TRBV28,16,CASSLGGVKIGQPQHF,TGTGCCAGCAGTTTGGGAGGGGTAAAAATAGGTCAGCCCCAGCATTTT
.,.,TRBJ2-5,TRBV7-2,15,CASSLPAPREETQYF,TGTGCCAGCAGCTTACCCGCCCCCCGGGAGGAGACCCAGTACTTC
.,.,TRBJ2-2,TRBV7-9,14,CASSLREVTGELFF,TGTGCCAGCAGCTTGAGAGAGGTCACCGGGGAGCTGTTTTTT
once,.,TRBJ2-2,TRBV28,11,CASSFRGELFF,TGTGCCAGCAGTTTTCGCGGGGAGCTGTTTTTT
.,.,TRBJ2-1,TRBV28,12,CASSLPFNEQFF,TGTGCCAGCAGCCTACCATTCAATGAGCAGTTCTTC
.,TRBD2,TRBJ2-7,TRBV28,14,CASRWLAGAGEQYF,TGTGCCAGCAGGTGGCTAGCGGGAGCGGGGGAGCAGTACTTC
.,TRBD2,TRBJ2-2,TRBV7-6,16,CASSLLSGTNTGELFF,TGTGCCAGCAGCTTATTGAGCGGGACGAACACCGGGGAGCTGTTTTTT
.,TRBD1,TRBJ2-7,TRBV6-6,13,CASSGTGTYEQYF,TGTGCCAGCTCCGGGACAGGGACCTACGAGCAGTACTTC
.,.,TRBJ1-5,TRBV6-5,14,CASRRTAGLQPQHF,TGTGCCAGCAGAAGAACCGCAGGGTTGCAGCCCCAGCATTTT
.,.,TRBJ2-2,TRBV18,15,CASSPQVGGTGELFF,TGTGCCAGCTCACCACAGGTCGGAGGCACCGGGGAGCTGTTTTTT
.,TRBD2,TRBJ2-2,TRBV24-1,14,CASGTSGYTGELFF,TGTGCCAGCGGGACTAGCGGGTACACCGGGGAGCTGTTTTTT
.,TRBD2,TRBJ2-7,TRBV7-3,15,CASSQEGSSGYEQYF,TGTGCCAGCAGCCAAGAGGGGTCTAGCGGGTACGAGCAGTACTTC
.,.,TRBJ2-1,TRBV5-1,16,CASSLETGAPYNEQFF,TGCGCCAGCAGCTTGGAGACGGGAGCCCCCTACAATGAGCAGTTCTTC
.,.,TRBJ2-1,TRBV3-1/TRBV3-2,12,CASSQDINEQFF,TGTGCCAGCAGCCAAGATATAAATGAGCAGTTCTTC